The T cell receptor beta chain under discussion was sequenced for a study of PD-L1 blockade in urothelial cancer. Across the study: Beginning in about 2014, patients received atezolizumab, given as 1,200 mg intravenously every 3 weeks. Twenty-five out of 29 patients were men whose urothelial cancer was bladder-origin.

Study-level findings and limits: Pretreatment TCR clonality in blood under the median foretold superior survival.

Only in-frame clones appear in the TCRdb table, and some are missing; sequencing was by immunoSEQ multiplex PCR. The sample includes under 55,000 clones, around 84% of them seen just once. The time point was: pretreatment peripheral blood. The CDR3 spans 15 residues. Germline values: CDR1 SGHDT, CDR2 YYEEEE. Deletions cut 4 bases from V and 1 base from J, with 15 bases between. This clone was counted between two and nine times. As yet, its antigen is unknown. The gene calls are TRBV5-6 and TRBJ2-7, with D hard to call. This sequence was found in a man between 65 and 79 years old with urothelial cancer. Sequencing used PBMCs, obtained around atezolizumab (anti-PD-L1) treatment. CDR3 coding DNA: TGTGCCAGCAGCCCCGTGTACTTCGGTTCCTACGAGCAGTACTTC. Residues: CASSPVYFGSYEQYF.